These 30 T cell receptor beta chains came from one sample sequenced in a study of shared T cell receptors in the human thymus. Sequencing was performed with immunoSEQ multiplex PCR; in TCRdb, only in-frame clones are kept and a portion is missing. The table includes more than 300,000 clones, 95% detected once. Material: thymocytes. The receptors stem from a human donor.

This sequence joins TRBV6-1 and TRBJ2-7, with D perhaps matching TRBD1 (5 bases). This CDR3 contains 13 residues. Trimming took off 5 bases at V and 0 bases at J, with 8 bases between the two ends. The germline V gene encodes CDR1 MNHNS and CDR2 SASEGT. The CDR3 reads CASSYDSSYEQYF. The CDR3 DNA is TGTGCCAGCAGTTATGACAGCTCCTACGAGCAGTACTTC.

The rearrangement joins TRBV27 to TRBJ2-7, with TRBD2 matching over 7 bases. V lost 6 bases, J lost 3 bases, and 8 bases stayed unmatched. This CDR3 comprises 14 residues. The germline CDR1 and CDR2 sequences are MNHEY and SMNVEV (reference sequence). The CDR3 sequence is CASRWGEGGYEQYF. CDR3 DNA sequence: TGTGCCAGCAGGTGGGGGGAGGGAGGCTACGAGCAGTACTTC.

The chain carries TRBV6-4 and TRBJ1-5; D unresolved. V dropped 4 bases and J dropped 3 bases, with 10 bases sitting between them. This CDR3 is built from 14 residues. Germline assignment: CDR1 MRHNA and CDR2 SNTAGT. The CDR3, as DNA: TGTGCCAGCAGTGCGTCAGCCGACAATCAGCCCCAGCATTTT. Its protein product is CASSASADNQPQHF.

This chain joins TRBV28 and TRBJ2-2; maybe TRBD2 (6 bases). The CDR3 runs to 15 residues. V was cut by 5 bases and J by 4 bases, with 14 bases left in between. In germline, CDR1 is MDHEN, CDR2 SYDVKM. In DNA, the CDR3 is TGTGCCAGCAGTCGGGAGAGGGGTACCACCGGGGAGCTGTTTTTT. Translation: CASSRERGTTGELFF.

The chain has TRBV9 and TRBJ2-5; TRBD1 agrees at 8 bases. There are 18 residues in the CDR3. J was trimmed by 2 bases and V by 1 base; bases with no gene match: 13. Germline CDR1 SGDLS, CDR2 YYNGEE. The CDR3 spells CASSVPPLGQGGQETQYF. The DNA for the CDR3 is TGTGCCAGCAGCGTACCCCCTTTAGGACAGGGCGGACAAGAGACCCAGTACTTC.

There are a few counts of this clone. The genes are TRBV29-1 and TRBJ2-1, with 7 bases lining up with TRBD1. The ends lost 1 base at V and 8 bases at J; junction bases unmatched: 8. Germline CDR1 is SQVTM and CDR2 is ANQGSEA. The CDR3 extends over 14 amino acids. CDR3 protein: CSVEGTTGCDEQFF. CDR3 in DNA: TGCAGCGTTGAAGGGACGACAGGGTGCGATGAGCAGTTCTTC.

V usage is TRBV5-4 and J usage is TRBJ2-7; 8 positions agree with TRBD2. Germline lookup yields CDR1 SGHNT and CDR2 YYREEE (reference sequence). J lost 2 bases, V lost 3 bases, and 10 bases had no gene match. The CDR3 consists of 16 residues. CDR3 sequence reads: CASSSQLAEDAYEQYF. The CDR3, as DNA: TGTGCCAGCAGCTCCCAACTAGCGGAAGACGCCTACGAGCAGTACTTC.

This chain uses TRBV14 with TRBJ1-2, with D perhaps matching TRBD1 (5 bases). Germline V gene data show CDR1 as SGHDN and CDR2 as FVKESK. V dropped 3 bases and J dropped 5 bases, with 7 bases sitting between them. The CDR3 runs to 12 residues. CDR3 coding DNA: TGTGCCAGCAGCCAGGGACCGTATGGCTACACCTTC. Its translation: CASSQGPYGYTF.

The chain recombines TRBV4-1 with TRBJ1-3; no firm D call. Germline-derived CDR1 and CDR2 are MGHRA and YSYEKL. The CDR3 contains 16 residues. Trimming stripped 0 bases from V and 1 base from J, with 10 bases between. CDR3 in amino acids: CASSQDGYGSGNTIYF. CDR3 DNA sequence: TGCGCCAGCAGCCAAGATGGTTACGGGTCTGGAAACACCATATATTTT.

This clone was recorded once. The chain couples TRBV30 to TRBJ2-7; D might be TRBD1 (5 bases). The V end lost 0 bases, the J end lost 4 bases, and 16 bases lay between the germline ends. The length of the CDR3 is 15 residues. The germline CDR1 and CDR2 sequences are GTSNPN and SVGIG (reference sequence). CDR3 sequence: CAWSVSRVAPYEQYF. The CDR3 region has the DNA TGTGCCTGGAGTGTAAGCAGGGTAGCCCCTTACGAGCAGTACTTC. The full variable domain, rest sourced from reference TRBV30 and TRBJ2-7, is SQTIHQWPATLVQPVGSPLSLECTVEGTSNPNLYWYRQAAGRGLQLLFYSVGIGQISSEVPQNLSASRPQDRQFILSSKKLLLSDSGFYLCAWSVSRVAPYEQYFGPGTRLTVT.

V gene TRBV6-1 combines with J gene TRBJ2-7, with 9 bases identical to TRBD1. The CDR3 loop spans 15 amino acids. In germline, CDR1 is MNHNS, CDR2 SASEGT. Losses at the gene ends were 6 bases for V and 3 bases for J; bases not matched to a gene: 9. CDR3 loop: CASRAGTGLLYEQYF. Here the CDR3 DNA reads TGTGCCAGCAGGGCCGGGACAGGGCTGCTCTACGAGCAGTACTTC.

The chain's CDR3 is CASSQDRTSGVTGEQFF. CDR3 DNA: TGTGCCAGCAGCCAAGATAGGACTAGCGGGGTTACGGGTGAGCAGTTCTTC. V is TRBV14 and J is TRBJ2-1, with TRBD2 matching 12 bases. Germline lookup yields CDR1 SGHDN and CDR2 FVKESK. V trimming: 0 bases; J trimming: 9 bases; junction bases outside the gene matches: 9. The CDR3 runs to 17 residues.

The chain links TRBV6-4 to TRBJ1-2, with D possibly matching TRBD1 (5 bases). The germline V and J ends were trimmed by 2 bases and 6 bases, with 7 bases remaining between them. The CDR3 is 12 residues long. Germline V CDR1 and CDR2: MRHNA, SNTAGT. The CDR3, as DNA: TGTGCCAGCAGTGACGGGACGAATGGCTACACCTTC. This encodes CASSDGTNGYTF.

The chain links TRBV9 to TRBJ2-7, with D tentatively TRBD1 or TRBD2 (5 bases each). CDR1 and CDR2 from the germline V gene are SGDLS and YYNGEE. The CDR3 covers 16 residues. V lost 4 bases and J 7 bases, leaving 24 bases between the germline ends. The CDR3 DNA sequence: TGTGCCAGCAGCCCCACCCTGGGACCCGCCCCGGGAGAGCAGTACTTC. Encoded protein: CASSPTLGPAPGEQYF.

Here the CDR3 DNA reads TGTGCCAGCAGCAATAGAGACCCCTACGAGCAGTACTTC. Amino acids: CASSNRDPYEQYF. V usage is TRBV13 and J usage is TRBJ2-7, with D hard to call. The CDR3 contains 13 residues. Trimming took 5 bases from V and 2 from J, leaving 10 bases between them. Germline V lookup: CDR1 PRHDT, CDR2 FYEKMQ (reference sequence).

This rearrangement joins TRBV18 to TRBJ2-3; 10 nucleotides agree with TRBD2. The germline V gene has CDR1 KGHSH and CDR2 LQKENI. The CDR3 runs 18 residues. The trim removed 3 bases at V and 6 bases at J, leaving 15 bases unmatched. The CDR3 loop is CASSPRASGRSRGDTQYF. The CDR3 DNA reads as TGTGCCAGCTCACCGAGAGCTAGCGGGAGAAGCCGGGGGGATACGCAGTATTTT.

Only a few counts were recorded for this clone. The V gene is TRBV28, the J gene TRBJ1-5; D is unresolved. This CDR3 is 14 amino acids long. V was trimmed by 5 bases and J by 7 bases, leaving 15 bases between them. Germline V gives CDR1 MDHEN, CDR2 SYDVKM. The CDR3 spells CASSPRGQIQPQHF. CDR3 coding DNA: TGTGCCAGCAGTCCCCGCGGGCAGATCCAGCCCCAGCATTTT.

In DNA form, the CDR3 reads TGTGCCAGCCGCACGCCCACTAGCGGGAGGGCCTTCGGCCCCGAACAGTTCTTC. It codes for CASRTPTSGRAFGPEQFF. The chain recombines TRBV19 with TRBJ2-1, with 13 bases lining up with TRBD2. Germline V CDR1 and CDR2: LNHDA, SQIVND (reference sequence). Germline trimming cut 9 bases from V and 13 bases from J; bases unmatched to any gene: 24. The CDR3 is 18 amino acids.

This chain joins TRBV6-6 and TRBJ2-5, with D perhaps TRBD1 (6 bases). This CDR3 contains 13 residues. CDR1 and CDR2 (germline): MNHNY, SVGAGI (reference sequence). Trimming removed 3 bases at V and 3 bases at J, with 8 bases between. For the CDR3, the DNA is TGTGCCAGCAGTTATCGGACAGAAGAGACCCAGTACTTC. Translating it yields CASSYRTEETQYF.

The chain couples TRBV30 to TRBJ2-2; 11 positions match TRBD1. Germline V gene lookup returns CDR1 GTSNPN and CDR2 SVGIG (reference sequence). The V segment lost 5 bases and the J segment 4 bases; nucleotides outside the gene matches: 3. The length of the CDR3 is 14 residues. The CDR3 DNA is TGTGCCTGGGGGACAGGGGGATCCACCGGGGAGCTGTTTTTT. It specifies CAWGTGGSTGELFF.

The chain carries TRBV21-1 and TRBJ1-5; TRBD1, the table's D call, was not compared with the DNA. TRBV21-1 is classified as a pseudogene. CDR3 length: 19 amino acids. The CDR3 nucleotides read TGTGCCAGCAGCAAAGCCCTTACCGGGACAGGGGGTTTTAATCCGCCCCAGCATTTT. Its protein product is CASSKALTGTGGFNPPQHF.

This chain joins TRBV2 and TRBJ2-7; D might be TRBD2 (6 bases). CDR1 is SNHLY, CDR2 FYNNEI, per germline. The ends were cut back, 5 bases at V and 3 bases at J, with 11 bases in the middle. The CDR3 runs 13 residues. The chain's CDR3 is CASSSSDIYEQYF. CDR3 sequence (DNA): TGTGCCAGCAGTTCTAGCGACATCTACGAGCAGTACTTC.

The V gene is TRBV11-2, the J gene TRBJ2-7; D gene ambiguous. With 1 base removed from V and 6 bases from J, the gap between germline ends came to 7 bases. Germline V gene data show CDR1 as SGHAT and CDR2 as FQNNGV. This CDR3 has 12 residues. The CDR3 sequence is CASSLAPSEQYF. The CDR3 coding sequence is TGTGCCAGCAGCTTAGCCCCCTCCGAGCAGTACTTC. The whole variable domain, remainder taken from reference TRBV11-2 and TRBJ2-7, is EAGVAQSPRYKIIEKRQSVAFWCNPISGHATLYWYQQILGQGPKLLIQFQNNGVVDDSQLPKDRFSAERLKGVDSTLKIQPAKLEDSAVYLCASSLAPSEQYFGPGTRLTVT.

The chain uses TRBV5-1 and TRBJ1-1; D is perhaps TRBD1 (5 bases). The CDR3 is 18 amino acids. V was cut by 3 bases and J by 1 base, with 22 bases left in between. In germline, CDR1 is SGHRS, CDR2 YFSETQ. The CDR3 here is CASSSLGGAGQENTEAFF. In DNA form, the CDR3 reads TGCGCCAGCAGCTCGCTCGGGGGAGCAGGGCAGGAGAACACTGAAGCTTTCTTT. Together with reference TRBV5-1 and TRBJ1-1, the CDR3 gives the full variable domain: KAGVTQTPRYLIKTRGQQVTLSCSPISGHRSVSWYQQTPGQGLQFLFEYFSETQRNKGNFPGRFSGRQFSNSRSEMNVSTLELGDSALYLCASSSLGGAGQENTEAFFGQGTRLTVV.

The V and J genes are TRBV5-6 and TRBJ2-7; 11 bases line up with TRBD2. The V gene's germline CDR1 is SGHDT and CDR2 YYEEEE. V gave up 4 bases and J gave up 0 bases; unmatched junction bases: 9. This CDR3 comprises 17 residues. CDR3 sequence: CASSIGLAGRHSYEQYF. The CDR3, as DNA: TGTGCCAGCAGCATCGGACTAGCGGGCAGACACTCCTACGAGCAGTACTTC.

The rearrangement links TRBV27 to TRBJ1-6; possibly TRBD1 for D (6 bases). V was trimmed by 5 bases and J by 10 bases, leaving 24 bases between them. The V gene's germline CDR1 is MNHEY and CDR2 SMNVEV (reference sequence). This CDR3 contains 17 residues. The CDR3 DNA sequence: TGTGCCAGCAGTATTTCTGGACAGTCCCGTGGGGGGTCACCCCTCCACTTT. Amino acid sequence: CASSISGQSRGGSPLHF.

The rearrangement joins TRBV28 to TRBJ2-7, with a weak D call TRBD2 (6 bases). CDR1 and CDR2 from the germline V gene are MDHEN and SYDVKM. The CDR3 runs to 21 residues. V lost 3 bases, J lost 1 base, and 31 bases lay in between. CDR3 residues: CASSFFKYRSGRKSLSYEQYF. CDR3 nucleotides: TGTGCCAGCAGTTTTTTTAAGTATCGGTCAGGGAGGAAATCTCTTTCCTACGAGCAGTACTTC.

The V gene is TRBV2, the J gene TRBJ2-7; 10 nucleotides agree with TRBD2. The CDR3 is 16 residues long. Germline V gives CDR1 SNHLY, CDR2 FYNNEI. The V segment lost 2 bases and the J segment 6 bases; nucleotides outside the gene matches: 10. CDR3 in amino acids: CASSEWVAGGPLEQYF. The CDR3 bases are TGTGCCAGCAGTGAATGGGTAGCGGGAGGACCCCTCGAGCAGTACTTC.

J is TRBJ2-7 and V is TRBV28; no firm D call. Germline CDR1 and CDR2: MDHEN and SYDVKM. V lost 7 bases and J lost 1, with 14 bases in between. The CDR3 length is 14 residues. The CDR3 loop is CASTSRAESYEQYF. CDR3 nucleotide sequence: TGTGCCAGCACCTCCCGGGCGGAATCCTACGAGCAGTACTTC.

The sample holds one count of this clone. This chain joins TRBV11-2 and TRBJ2-7; possible D gene TRBD2, 7 bases. The V and J ends lost 0 bases and 3 bases respectively, with 18 bases between them. The CDR3 spans 17 residues. Germline values: CDR1 SGHAT, CDR2 FQNNGV. CDR3 DNA sequence: TGTGCCAGCAGCTTAGATCTGGTGGGAGGGACACACTACGAGCAGTACTTC. Residues: CASSLDLVGGTHYEQYF.